The 29 T cell receptor beta chains listed next were all sequenced from one sample in a study of read filtering for tumor transcriptome and immune sequencing. The library was built from around 380 ng RNA with molecular barcoded adaptors for alpha/delta and beta/gamma chains. Via MiXCR, TCRdb re-called the reads, giving one row per CDR3 protein. This table has approximately 58,000 distinct CDR3 sequences, roughly 19% appearing once. The source material was a population of CD138-negative cells sorted from bone marrow. These receptors were collected from a donor over 35 with multiple myeloma.

Comments on this clonotype: It is likely a read error, because the conserved phenylalanine at the end of the CDR3 is missing. It is unclear where the CDR3 begins or ends on the DNA, so no DNA is shown, and the CDR3 is as TCRdb lists it. This sequence joins TRBV19 and TRBJ2-2. From its first to its last residue, the CDR3 has 15 amino acids. Germline V gene data show CDR1 as LNHDA and CDR2 as SQIVND (reference sequence). This CDR3 is CASSALRMGAGELSS.

This clonotype has a count of ten or more. Relative to the germline gene, one junction end is altered; a read error may explain this. The chain employs TRBV7-7 and TRBJ2-1, with D possibly called TRBD1 or TRBD2 (5 bases each). The germline V gene encodes CDR1 SSHAT and CDR2 FNYEAQ (reference sequence). The CDR3 has 16 amino acids. CDR3 bases: TGTGCTAGCAGCTTGTCCGGGACCCCCGGGCTGGATGAGCAGTTCTTC. Translated: CASSLSGTPGLDEQFF.

This clonotype was recorded only once. A read error may produce the germline difference seen at one junction end. This rearrangement joins TRBV6-1 to TRBJ2-1; possibly TRBD2 for D (6 bases). CDR3 size: 13 residues. Germline V gives CDR1 MNHNS, CDR2 SASEGT. The CDR3 region has the DNA TGTGCCAGCTTCCAGGGAGGCCACAATGAGCAGCTCTTC. It specifies CASFQGGHNEQLF.

The chain joins TRBV24-1 to TRBJ2-5; the match to TRBD2 covers 13 bases. The CDR3 runs to 17 residues. Germline loops: CDR1 KGHDR, CDR2 SFDVKD. V was pared by 4 bases and J by 1 base, with 5 bases of the junction left unmatched. The CDR3 DNA reads TGTGCCACCAGTGACCCCGGGACTAGCGGGGCCCAAGAGACCCAGTACTTC. Translating it yields CATSDPGTSGAQETQYF.

This clonotype was counted between two and nine times. The J gene is TRBJ2-3, the V gene TRBV5-6, with 7 bases matching TRBD2. The CDR3 has 18 residues. Germline lookup yields CDR1 SGHDT and CDR2 YYEEEE. With 2 bases clipped from V and 1 base from J, the junction kept 13 bases outside the gene matches. The CDR3 loop reads CASSFKTSHVPGTDTQYF. In DNA form, the CDR3 reads TGTGCCAGCAGCTTCAAGACTAGCCACGTCCCGGGCACAGATACGCAGTATTTT. The variable domain in full, with the rest retrieved from reference TRBV5-6 and TRBJ2-3, is DAGVTQSPTHLIKTRGQQVTLRCSPKSGHDTVSWYQQALGQGPQFIFQYYEEEERQRGNFPDRFSGHQFPNYSSELNVNALLLGDSALYLCASSFKTSHVPGTDTQYFGPGTRLTVL.

This clonotype was seen at least ten times. V and J are TRBV28 and TRBJ2-5; TRBD2 aligns across 11 bases. The CDR3 has 15 amino acids. Germline trimming cut 2 bases from V and 3 bases from J; bases unmatched to any gene: 2. The V gene's germline CDR1 is MDHEN and CDR2 SYDVKM. CDR3 sequence: CASSLGGLAEETQYF. In DNA, the CDR3 is TGTGCCAGCAGTTTAGGGGGACTAGCGGAAGAGACCCAGTACTTC.

This clonotype has a count of ten or more. The CDR3 sequence: CASSEYLGQPQHF. Here the CDR3 DNA reads TGTGCCAGCAGTGAATATTTGGGTCAGCCCCAGCATTTT. V usage is TRBV25-1 and J usage is TRBJ1-5, with D unresolved. V was pared by 0 bases and J by 6 bases, with 6 bases between. The CDR3 is 13 residues long. CDR1 MGHDK and CDR2 SYGVNS come from the germline V gene.

This clonotype was recorded at least ten times. The genes are TRBV5-1 and TRBJ2-7, with TRBD2 matching over 8 bases. V gave up 2 bases and J gave up 0 bases; unmatched junction bases: 4. Germline CDR1 and CDR2: SGHRS and YFSETQ. The CDR3 runs 15 residues. The CDR3 nucleotides are TGCGCCAGCAGCTTCCAGCGGGGGACCTCCTACGAGCAGTACTTC. It yields the protein CASSFQRGTSYEQYF.

The V gene is TRBV2, the J gene TRBJ2-3; 9 bases are shared with TRBD1. Germline-derived CDR1 and CDR2 are SNHLY and FYNNEI. This CDR3 region has 13 residues. Trimming took 10 bases from V and 2 from J; bases not matched to a gene: 4. For the CDR3, the DNA is TGTGCCAACCGGGACAGGGCCACAGATACGCAGTATTTT. Translation: CANRDRATDTQYF.

The rearrangement joins TRBV7-8 to TRBJ1-5; TRBD1 matches at 7 bases. The CDR3 spans 16 residues. CDR1 is SGHVS and CDR2 is FQNEAQ in the germline V gene. J gave up 0 bases and V 2 bases, and 4 bases lay outside the gene matches. For the CDR3, the DNA is TGTGCCAGCAGCTTAAAACAGGGGACTAGCAATCAGCCCCAGCATTTT. Residues: CASSLKQGTSNQPQHF.

As to this clonotype: The conserved closing phenylalanine or tryptophan is absent in this CDR3, likely reflecting a read error. The chain joins TRBV11-2 to TRBJ2-7; unclear D gene. The V gene lost 5 bases and the J gene lost 2 bases, with 10 bases spanning the gap. The CDR3 runs 13 residues. CDR1 and CDR2 from the germline V gene are SGHAT and FQNNGV. Here the CDR3 reads CASSLRPPYEQYL. CDR3 nucleotides: TGTGCCAGCAGCCTCCGCCCCCCCTACGAGCAGTACCTC.

There are many counts of this clonotype. The rearrangement joins TRBV5-5 to TRBJ2-1; perhaps D is TRBD1 or TRBD2 (5 bases each). This CDR3 is 15 amino acids long. Germline CDR1 and CDR2: SGHKS and YYEKEE (reference sequence). Trimming pared 0 bases from V and 8 bases from J, leaving 15 bases between. The CDR3, as DNA: TGTGCCAGCAGCTTGGACCTGGGGACCGGCGATGAGCAGTTCTTC. This codes for CASSLDLGTGDEQFF.

The chain combines TRBV10-3 with TRBJ1-1, with 10 nucleotides matching TRBD1. Looked up from germline, CDR1 is ENHRY and CDR2 is SYGVKD. The CDR3 consists of 15 residues. The trim removed 0 bases at V and 5 bases at J, leaving 3 bases unmatched. This CDR3 reads CAISESRGQGTEAFF. The CDR3 DNA reads as TGTGCCATCAGTGAGTCAAGGGGACAGGGGACTGAAGCTTTCTTT.

The chain carries TRBV6-2 or TRBV6-3 and TRBJ1-1; D ambiguous. CDR1 MNHEY and CDR2 SVGEGT come from the germline V gene. The CDR3 runs to 15 residues. Trimming left V 7 bases short and J 2 bases short, with 17 bases between. The CDR3 region has the DNA TGTGCCAGCACCCCGAGGAGGGCCGTTAACACTGAAGCTTTCTTT. Its translation: CASTPRRAVNTEAFF.

In its sample, this clonotype was seen many times. The rearrangement joins TRBV28 to TRBJ2-5, with D tentatively TRBD2 (5 bases). The germline V and J ends were trimmed by 11 bases and 1 base, with 11 bases remaining between them. The CDR3 sequence is 12 residues long. Germline values: CDR1 MDHEN, CDR2 SYDVKM. DNA of the CDR3: TGTGCCTGTGGGAGTAGCCAAGAGACCCAGTACTTC. It specifies CACGSSQETQYF.

Of note for this clonotype: No conserved phenylalanine or tryptophan is present at the end of the CDR3, so a read error is the likely explanation. The V and J genes are TRBV28 and TRBJ2-7; D gene unclear. The germline V gene encodes CDR1 MDHEN and CDR2 SYDVKM. Trimming shortened V by 6 bases and J by 3 bases, and 15 bases separated the two germline ends. The CDR3 contains 14 residues. In DNA form, the CDR3 reads TGTGCCAGCAGGCCCGTAGGTGAATACTACGAGCAGTACATC. Protein product: CASRPVGEYYEQYI.

Comments on this clonotype: A much larger clone differs by one base, so this may be a read error. CDR3 region: CASSKQVVTEKLFF. The CDR3 region has the DNA TGTGCCAGCAGCAAACAGGTTGTTACTGAAAAACTGTTTTTT. This chain joins TRBV7-3 and TRBJ1-4; D is possibly TRBD1 (5 bases). The V gene's germline CDR1 is SGHTA and CDR2 FQGTGA. The CDR3 runs 14 residues. The V gene lost 5 bases and the J gene lost 7 bases, with 14 bases spanning the gap.

This clonotype was recorded at least ten times. V and J are TRBV5-1 and TRBJ2-7, with a weak D call TRBD1 (6 bases). The CDR3 sequence is 15 residues long. Germline loops: CDR1 SGHRS, CDR2 YFSETQ. Between the trimmed V and J ends, which lost 6 bases and 2 bases, there was a span of 18 bases. DNA of the CDR3: TGCGCCAGCACCCTTCGAGGGGGTTCTGCCTACGAGCAGTACTTC. As protein: CASTLRGGSAYEQYF.

On this clonotype itself: One end of the junction varies from germline; a read error may be responsible. V is TRBV12-3 or TRBV12-4 and J is TRBJ2-6, with D unresolved. The CDR3 is 15 residues long. Written as DNA, the CDR3 is TGTGCCAGCAGCAGGCAGCTTCTCTGGGCCAACGTCCCGACTTTC. Its protein is CASSRQLLWANVPTF.

Ten or more counts support this clonotype. The chain combines TRBV2 with TRBJ2-5; 10 bases agree with TRBD2. V shed 4 bases and J 2 bases; nucleotides not matched to a gene: 10. This CDR3 is 17 amino acids long. Germline values: CDR1 SNHLY, CDR2 FYNNEI. CDR3 region: CASSGAGAGGLQETQYF. CDR3 DNA sequence: TGTGCCAGCAGTGGAGCCGGAGCGGGGGGGCTTCAAGAGACCCAGTACTTC.

In this sample, this clonotype turned up a few times. At one boundary the junction diverges from the germline segment, which might be a read error. J is TRBJ1-2 and V is TRBV4-1; D may be TRBD1 (6 bases). Per germline, CDR1 MGHRA and CDR2 YSYEKL. This CDR3 contains 15 residues. The CDR3: CASSKDRRLGYGYTF. Here the CDR3 DNA reads TGCGCCAGCAGCAAAGACAGGCGTTTGGGGTATGGCTACACCTTC.

Details on this clonotype: The missing conserved phenylalanine or tryptophan at the end of this CDR3 makes a read error likely. CDR3 residues: CASNFRDTAVNEQFL. CDR3 DNA sequence: TGTGCCAGCAACTTCCGGGACACCGCTGTGAATGAGCAGTTCCTC. The rearrangement uses TRBV7-9 and TRBJ2-1; D perhaps matches TRBD1 (6 bases). V gave up 7 bases and J gave up 7 bases, with 20 bases separating them. Germline lookup yields CDR1 SEHNR and CDR2 FQNEAQ (reference sequence). CDR3 length equals 15 residues.

The chain uses TRBV27 and TRBJ2-1; D is possibly TRBD1 or TRBD2 (6 bases each). Deletions cut 2 bases from V and 5 bases from J, with 19 bases between. The CDR3 sequence is 17 residues long. CDR1 is MNHEY, CDR2 SMNVEV, per germline (reference sequence). The CDR3 DNA follows: TGTGCCAGCAGTTTAGTCTACGGGAGAGGGGGGCACAATGAGCAGTTCTTC. It encodes CASSLVYGRGGHNEQFF.

This clonotype was seen at least ten times. The chain uses TRBV12-3 or TRBV12-4 and TRBJ1-1, with D possibly matching TRBD1 (5 bases). The CDR3 is 13 residues long. V was clipped by 6 bases and J by 7 bases, with 15 bases between them. This chain's CDR3 is CASSPGPRGEAFF. CDR3 DNA: TGTGCCAGCAGCCCGGGCCCGAGGGGTGAAGCTTTCTTT.

In the case of this clonotype: A much larger clone lies one base from this, so it may be a read error. The chain uses TRBV19 and TRBJ2-1; D unresolved. The CDR3 covers 15 residues. V was pared by 1 base and J by 11 bases, with 18 bases between. CDR1 is LNHDA, CDR2 SQIVND, per germline (reference sequence). The CDR3 here is CASSIGPVGLNKQFF. The CDR3 DNA is TGTGCCAGTAGTATAGGCCCCGTAGGTTTAAATAAGCAGTTCTTC.

This clonotype was seen repeatedly, ten times or more. The V call is TRBV11-2, the J call TRBJ2-5, with 10 bases matching TRBD2. Germline V CDR1 and CDR2: SGHAT, FQNNGV. This CDR3 contains 18 residues. Trimming removed 0 bases from V and 1 base from J; junction bases left unmatched: 8. CDR3 loop: CASSLDGPGLATQETQYF. The CDR3 DNA reads TGTGCCAGCAGCTTAGACGGACCGGGACTAGCGACCCAAGAGACCCAGTACTTC.

This clonotype qualifies as large. The chain carries TRBV3-1 and TRBJ2-1, with 9 bases fitting TRBD2. The germline gives CDR1 LGHDT, CDR2 YNNKEL (reference sequence). V trimming: 4 bases; J trimming: 6 bases; junction bases outside the gene matches: 1. The CDR3 is 13 residues long. This CDR3 is CASSLGLANEQFF. The CDR3 DNA sequence: TGTGCCAGCAGCCTGGGACTAGCCAATGAGCAGTTCTTC.

This clonotype was picked up many times. The genes are TRBV3-1 and TRBJ2-7, with TRBD2 matching over 9 bases. The V gene end was trimmed by 2 bases and the J gene end by 7 bases; junction bases not matched to a gene: 6. Germline CDR1 LGHDT, CDR2 YNNKEL (reference sequence). The CDR3 totals 14 residues. The CDR3 DNA follows: TGTGCCAGCAGCCAAACAGCGGGAGGTGGGGAGCAGTACTTC. It specifies CASSQTAGGGEQYF.

This clonotype has ten or more counts. The V gene is TRBV11-2, the J gene TRBJ2-7, with TRBD1 as a possible D gene (5 bases). Trimming removed 1 base from V and 2 bases from J, with 15 bases in between. The germline gives CDR1 SGHAT, CDR2 FQNNGV. The CDR3 is 16 amino acids. The CDR3 loop is CASSLVGPRQTYEQYF. The CDR3 nucleotides read TGTGCCAGCAGCTTAGTAGGCCCTCGACAGACCTACGAGCAGTACTTC.